The entry below gives a single T cell receptor (beta chain) sequence along with its context. The V and J ends lost 7 bases and 0 bases, in that order; junction bases with no gene match: 5. This CDR3 region has 14 residues. From germline, CDR1 is SNHLY and CDR2 FYNNEI. Extraction and reverse transcription of RNA yielded cDNA as the sequencing template. Some clones are missing from TCRdb's copy, which holds only in-frame ones; the method was immunoSEQ multiplex PCR. The table shows about 200,000 clones, with about three fifths occurring only once. The source of the sample is a study of CD8+ T cells in alopecia areata. Overall study: Treated patients received severity scores based on the percentage of scalp area affected.

Treatment given: oral pan-JAK inhibitor, 5-10 mg twice daily. The sample was CD4+ T cells sorted from blood, taken at week 24, from a patient treated with tofacitinib. The clonotype originates from a human donor with alopecia areata. The chain combines TRBV2 with TRBJ2-5; TRBD2 matches 7 bases. Written as DNA, the CDR3 is TGTGCCAGCACGTGGGGGAGGGACCAAGAGACCCAGTACTTC. Protein: CASTWGRDQETQYF. Together with reference TRBV2 and TRBJ2-5, the CDR3 gives the full variable domain: EPEVTQTPSHQVTQMGQEVILRCVPISNHLYFYWYRQILGQKVEFLVSFYNNEISEKSEIFDDQFSVERPDGSNFTLKIRSTKLEDSAMYFCASTWGRDQETQYFGPGTRLLVL.